This TCR beta chain came from a study of T cells in Graves' hyperthyroidism and ophthalmopathy. Germline V gene sequence: CDR1 SQVTM, CDR2 ANQGSEA. The V and J ends lost 1 base and 4 bases respectively, with 13 bases between them. The CDR3 totals 14 residues. The CDR3 regions of TCR beta were amplified from RNA transcripts. The TCR CDR3 was amplified in a first-round RT-PCR using the HTBI primer set. Via MiXCR, TCRdb re-called the multiplex PCR reads, giving one row per CDR3 protein. The sample yields hundreds of thousands of distinct CDR3 sequences, 20% to 25% seen once. About 10 ml fresh peripheral blood yielded the PBMCs.

The V call is TRBV29-1, the J call TRBJ1-1; D is undetermined. Sequencing input: blood. The sequence was collected from a woman aged 70-85 years with Graves' ophthalmopathy. CDR3 in DNA: TGCAGCGTTGAAGGGGAGGGTCTTACCACTGAAGCTTTCTTT. The encoded protein is CSVEGEGLTTEAFF. Full variable domain (remainder filled in from reference TRBV29-1 and TRBJ1-1): SAVISQKPSRDICQRGTSLTIQCQVDSQVTMMFWYRQQPGQSLTLIATANQGSEATYESGFVIDKFPISRPNLTFSTLTVSNMSPEDSSIYLCSVEGEGLTTEAFFGQGTRLTVV.